This is a list of T cell receptor beta chains from one sample in a study of shared clonotypes between healthy human individuals. The data were produced by immunoSEQ multiplex PCR, yet TCRdb's version contains in-frame clones alone and is incomplete. The sample yields some 2 million clones, 85% to 95% seen once. Sequenced: naive CD8+ T cells sorted from blood. These receptors all come from a young man in good health. Both conserved end residues are part of each CDR3. D genes are given only for firm matches. Only some rows state a clone size, as once, few, many or a class for expanded clones.

>few|TRBJ1-6|TRBV27|.
TGTGCCAGCAGTTTCACCCTGGGGAATTCACCCCTCCACTTT
CASSFTLGNSPLHF
>.|TRBJ2-7|TRBV30|.
TGTGCCTGGAGAGACGCCCCACTAGGGATTGGCGAGCAGTACTTC
CAWRDAPLGIGEQYF
>.|TRBJ2-1|TRBV2|.
TGTGCCAGCAGTAAACAGGGATACAATGAGCAGTTCTTC
CASSKQGYNEQFF
>.|TRBJ2-7|TRBV6-4|TRBD1
TGTGCCAGCAGTGACTTCAGGGGGGAGCAGTACTTC
CASSDFRGEQYF
>.|TRBJ1-5|TRBV5-6|.
TGTGCCAGCAGTTTGCTCCAGGGGAATCAGCCCCAGCATTTT
CASSLLQGNQPQHF
>.|TRBJ1-3|TRBV18|.
TGTGCCAGCTCACCATTTTCGGGGGAAAGAAACACCATATATTTT
CASSPFSGERNTIYF
>.|TRBJ2-5|TRBV11-2|.
TGTGCCAGCAGCTCCTCTAGTAGCAGCCAGGAGACCCAGTACTTC
CASSSSSSSQETQYF
>.|TRBJ1-2|TRBV13|.
TGTGCCAGCAGCTTGAAGACAGGTTACTATGGCTACACCTTC
CASSLKTGYYGYTF
>once|TRBJ2-1|TRBV30|TRBD2
TGTGCCTGGAGTGTTAAGGCTAGCGGGAACAATGAGCAGTTCTTC
CAWSVKASGNNEQFF
>.|TRBJ2-3|TRBV7-2|.
TGTGCCAGCAGCGCCCAACTAGAAGCAGATACGCAGTATTTT
CASSAQLEADTQYF
>.|TRBJ2-2|TRBV7-9|.
TGTGCCAGCAGCTCACCCTACACCGGGGAGCTGTTTTTT
CASSSPYTGELFF
>once|TRBJ2-7|TRBV5-1|.
TGCGCCAGCAGTCCGGATGCCTACGAGCAGTACTTC
CASSPDAYEQYF
>.|TRBJ1-4|TRBV12-2|.
TGTGCAAGTCGCTTAGTAGGCAGGAACGAAAAACTGTTTTTT
CASRLVGRNEKLFF
>.|TRBJ2-3|TRBV25-1|.
TGTGCCAGCATACAACCTAGCACAGATACGCAGTATTTT
CASIQPSTDTQYF
>.|TRBJ1-1|TRBV18|TRBD1
TGTGCCAGGAAGACAGGGAGTAGGGGAATGAACACTGAAGCTTTCTTT
CARKTGSRGMNTEAFF
>.|TRBJ2-6|TRBV11-2|.
TGTGCCAGCAGCTGGTTACAGGTCTCTGGGGCCAACGTCCTGACTTTC
CASSWLQVSGANVLTF
>.|TRBJ2-2|TRBV6-1|.
TGTGCCACGGACATTTACACCGGGGAGCTGTTTTTT
CATDIYTGELFF
>.|TRBJ2-7|TRBV5-1|.
TGCGCCAGCAGCTTAAACCCAGCCTACGAGCAGTACTTC
CASSLNPAYEQYF
>.|TRBJ2-5|TRBV11-2|.
TGTGCCAGCAGCTTAGAGGCCAGAGACCAAGAGACCCAGTACTTC
CASSLEARDQETQYF
>.|TRBJ1-2|TRBV19|.
TGTGCCAGCGCAGAGGCTTCAAACTATGGCTACACCTTC
CASAEASNYGYTF
>.|TRBJ2-7|TRBV6-1|.
TGTGCCATTTTCGGAGACTCCTACGAGCAGTACTTC
CAIFGDSYEQYF
>.|TRBJ2-2|TRBV6-5|.
TGTGCCAGCAGTTCGTCAGGGGCCGGGGAGCTGTTTTTT
CASSSSGAGELFF
>.|TRBJ1-1|TRBV5-5|.
TGTGCCAGCAGCTTGTGGCAGGGCCCTGAAGCTTTCTTT
CASSLWQGPEAFF
>once|TRBJ2-3|TRBV5-1|.
TGCGCCAGCAGCTTGGTGCACCCACGGGACACAGATACGCAGTATTTT
CASSLVHPRDTDTQYF
>.|TRBJ2-7|TRBV6-6|TRBD1
TGTGCCAGCAGTTACTCTAAGGACAGGGGGATCGACGAGCAGTACTTC
CASSYSKDRGIDEQYF
>.|TRBJ2-3|TRBV19|.
TGTGCCAGTAGTGAAGCCGAGTTTGCTAGCACAGATACGCAGTATTTT
CASSEAEFASTDTQYF
>.|TRBJ1-5|TRBV7-2|.
TGTGCCAGCAGCTCACAGGCGAGCAATCAGCCCCAGCATTTT
CASSSQASNQPQHF
>.|TRBJ2-3|TRBV7-3|.
TGTGCCAGCAGCTTAACTGGGGGGAGCACAGATACGCAGTATTTT
CASSLTGGSTDTQYF
>.|TRBJ2-3|TRBV10-2|TRBD2
TGCGCCAGCAGCTCTAGCGGGGGGCCCACAGATACGCAGTATTTT
CASSSSGGPTDTQYF
>.|TRBJ1-1|TRBV5-1|.
TGCGCCAGCAGCTTGGCCCAGGGGATGGATTCTGAAGCTTTCTTT
CASSLAQGMDSEAFF
>.|TRBJ2-2|TRBV4-1|TRBD2
TGCGCCAGCAGGGGTCAACTAGCGGTGAACGGGGAGCTGTTTTTT
CASRGQLAVNGELFF
>.|TRBJ2-7|TRBV7-2|TRBD1
TGTGCCAGCAGCTTAGGGTACAGGGGACCCGAGCAGTACTTC
CASSLGYRGPEQYF
>.|TRBJ2-1|TRBV15|TRBD2
TGTGCCACCAGGGAGCGGGGGGGTCTTGAGCAGTTCTTC
CATRERGGLEQFF
>.|TRBJ2-7|TRBV6-5|.
TGTGCCAGCAGTGGGGACTTTTACGAGCAGTACTTC
CASSGDFYEQYF
>.|TRBJ2-3|TRBV9|TRBD2
TGTGCCAGCAGCGTGCAGGGACTAGCAGCAGATACGCAGTATTTT
CASSVQGLAADTQYF
>.|TRBJ1-1|TRBV25-1|.
TGTGCCAGCAGTGACTCGGAAACTTTCTTT
CASSDSETFF
>once|TRBJ2-5|TRBV21-1|.
TGTGCCAGCAGTCGGCAGGGCCAAGAGACCCAGTACTTC
CASSRQGQETQYF
>.|TRBJ2-5|TRBV2|TRBD2
TGTGCCAGCAGCCAAATATTTAGCGGGGGTGACAAAGAGACCCAGTACTTC
CASSQIFSGGDKETQYF
>.|TRBJ2-1|TRBV29-1|TRBD2
TGCAGCGCACCTCTGGGACTAGCGGGATCGGGCGATCTGGGATTAACAATCGATGAGCAGTTCTTC
CSAPLGLAGSGDLGLTIDEQFF
>.|TRBJ2-7|TRBV4-2|.
TGTGCCAGCAGCCAAGAACCTTCCTACGAGCAGTACTTC
CASSQEPSYEQYF
>.|TRBJ1-1|TRBV13|.
TGTGCCAGCAGTTTCGGGGTAGGCACTGAAGCTTTCTTT
CASSFGVGTEAFF
>.|TRBJ2-7|TRBV6-6|.
TGTGCCAGCAGCTGGACGGAGTCCTACGAGCAGTACTTC
CASSWTESYEQYF
>.|TRBJ2-3|TRBV4-1|.
TGCGCCAGCAGCCAAGATTCAGGGGGAGGGCTAGATACGCAGTATTTT
CASSQDSGGGLDTQYF